This T cell receptor beta chain stems from a study of cytomegalovirus exposure and HLA in healthy donors. Study conclusions and caveats: Analyzed later, association rates of TCRs varied across HLA loci, with DRB1 most and HLA-C fewest. TRBV6-2, TRBV6-3 and other indistinguishable V segments were excluded.

This PCR relied on a set of 60 Vbeta primers and 13 Jbeta primers. Here immunoSEQ multiplex PCR was the method, and the copy in TCRdb shows in-frame clones only, minus some. The profile shows fewer than 250,000 clones, about 80% of them singletons. In regard to this clone: Its antigen is still unknown.

Germline loops: CDR1 ENHRY, CDR2 SYGVKD. Trimming cost V 6 bases and J 1 base, with 21 bases left between them. The CDR3 runs to 17 residues. The J gene is TRBJ1-1, the V gene TRBV10-3; no clear D. The sequencing input was PBMCs. This TCR came from a man in his forties in good health and CMV-seropositive. The CDR3 nucleotides are TGTGCCATCAGCTCCCACCGAGATAGCGGGGAGAACACTGAAGCTTTCTTT. Protein product: CAISSHRDSGENTEAFF.